One sample yielded the 2 T cell receptor beta chains listed below, sequenced in a study of T cell responses to AZD1222 COVID-19 vaccine. Clones were sequenced by immunoSEQ multiplex PCR, and TCRdb holds only the in-frame ones, with some missing. This sample has 110,000 or so clones, with roughly 87% found just once. Sequencing used peripheral blood, obtained on day 0 of AZD1222 vaccination. These receptors were taken from an adult in good health.

The V call is TRBV27, the J call TRBJ2-7, with D possibly matching TRBD1 (5 bases). The CDR3 runs to 13 residues. V was pared by 1 base and J by 5 bases, with 9 bases between. Germline V lookup: CDR1 MNHEY, CDR2 SMNVEV (reference sequence). CDR3 sequence reads: CASSLFPRDEQYF. In DNA form, the CDR3 reads TGTGCCAGCAGTTTATTCCCCAGGGACGAGCAGTACTTC.

The gene calls are TRBV7-8 and TRBJ1-4; 10 nucleotides agree with TRBD1. The CDR3 totals 16 residues. In germline, CDR1 is SGHVS, CDR2 FQNEAQ. Trimming removed 4 bases from V and 7 bases from J; junction bases left unmatched: 9. CDR3 protein: CASSSYSGTGAEKLFF. The CDR3 nucleotides read TGTGCCAGCAGCTCGTATTCCGGGACAGGGGCTGAAAAACTGTTTTTT.